This T cell receptor beta chain was captured by sequencing in a study of cytomegalovirus exposure and HLA in healthy donors. Study-wide findings and caveats: Association of a missense DCLRE1C variant with TCR beta V- and J-gene trimming was reported in a later analysis.

The donors gave bone marrow, and they were healthy. The PCR had 60 Vbeta and 13 Jbeta primers. In the original processing: Approximately 83 million unique TCR beta chains, some 11 million shared, were counted in a later analysis. Generated by immunoSEQ multiplex PCR, the TCRdb table keeps only in-frame clones and is missing some. That table is the source of V, J and clone size, and D and trimming were worked out from the DNA. Of about 130,000 clones in the sample, 65% to 90% were seen once. Germline CDR1 and CDR2: LNHDA and SQIVND (reference sequence). The CDR3 has 15 amino acids. A note on this clone: Its antigen is still unknown. Relative to the germline gene, one junction end is altered; a read error may explain this.

The sample consisted of PBMCs. The sequence came from a man aged 50-60 years in good health and CMV-seronegative. The chain has TRBV19 and TRBJ2-2; TRBD2 matches at 11 bases. Here the CDR3 reads CASSIAGGLSGELFF. For the CDR3, the DNA is TGTGCCAGTAGCATAGCGGGGGGGCTGTCCGGGGAGCTGTTTTTT.